The entry below gives a single TCR beta chain sequence along with its context. V lost 1 base to trimming and J lost 3 bases, with 10 bases between them. CDR3 length equals 14 residues. The sample comes from a study of blood T cell repertoires in COVID-19. Clones were sequenced by immunoSEQ multiplex PCR, and TCRdb holds only the in-frame ones, with some missing. The sample carries about 180,000 clones, 65% to 90% recorded once. This TCR was recovered from a human donor in a cohort sampled during active COVID-19. This chain joins TRBV5-3 and TRBJ1-1, with D unresolved. TRBV5-3 is filed as an ORF, its function uncertain. The sequencing input was peripheral blood. The CDR3 DNA follows: TGTGCCAGAAGCTTGCGGGGAGTCGACACTGAAGCTTTCTTT. This translates into CARSLRGVDTEAFF.